The table lists the clone carrying this T cell receptor beta chain with many counts. Its specificity is not known. This entry belongs to a study of CD8+CD57+ T cells in acquired aplastic anemia. Study-wide background: Mean yield of DNA from sorted CD4+ and CD8+ cells was 3 to 3.5 ug.

Study-wide results and caveats: Significance was not reached for CD8+ Simpson's diversity between patients and controls. Around 27 sequences, all CD8+ CDR3, were shared between patients and controls.

Both TCR beta VDJ combination and CDR3 sequence profiling were carried out. Genomic DNA was the template for this profiling. A single record per CDR3 protein comes from TCRdb applying MiXCR to the reads. The sample carries over 150,000 distinct CDR3 sequences, roughly half recorded once. V lost 0 bases to trimming and J lost 4 bases, with 9 bases between them. The CDR3 extends over 14 amino acids. Per the germline V gene, CDR1 is SGHTA and CDR2 is FQGNSA. This TCR came from a human donor in good health, serving as a control. The chain links TRBV7-2 to TRBJ1-2, with D unresolved. Sequencing was performed on sorted CD4+, CD8+, or CD8+CD57+ T cells (not recorded which) from PBMCs. The CDR3 region has the DNA TGTGCCAGCAGCTTAGCTAGGCCCCTCTATGGCTACACCTTC. This gives the protein CASSLARPLYGYTF.